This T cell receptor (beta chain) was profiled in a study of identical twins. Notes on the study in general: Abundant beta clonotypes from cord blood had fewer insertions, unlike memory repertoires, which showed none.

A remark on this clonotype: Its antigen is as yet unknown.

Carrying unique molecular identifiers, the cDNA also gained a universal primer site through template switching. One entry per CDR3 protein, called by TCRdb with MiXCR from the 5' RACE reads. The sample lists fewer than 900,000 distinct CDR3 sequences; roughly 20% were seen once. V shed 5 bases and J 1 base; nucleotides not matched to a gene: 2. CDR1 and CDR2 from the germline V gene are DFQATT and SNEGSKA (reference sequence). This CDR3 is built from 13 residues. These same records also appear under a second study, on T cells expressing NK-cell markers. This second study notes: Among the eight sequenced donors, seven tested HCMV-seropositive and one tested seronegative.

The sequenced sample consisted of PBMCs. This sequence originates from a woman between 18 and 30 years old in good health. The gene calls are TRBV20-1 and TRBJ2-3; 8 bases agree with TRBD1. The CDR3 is CSAWGQGTDTQYF. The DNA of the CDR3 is TGCAGTGCTTGGGGACAGGGCACAGATACGCAGTATTTT.